Below, 30 T cell receptor beta chains from the same sample are listed, as sequenced in a study of Ad26.COV2.S vaccination and SARS-CoV-2 variants. Data came from immunoSEQ multiplex PCR; TCRdb stores just in-frame clones and leaves some out. This table holds roughly 700,000 clones, more than 80% found once. Treatment described: 19 received Ad26.COV2.S at low or high dose, single or two shots; about 5 received placebo; per-sample allocation not given. Sampling took place 63 days after the first vaccine or placebo injection. The source material was peripheral blood, sampled in a trial of Ad26.COV2.S vaccine versus placebo. These receptors all come from a person between 18 and 59 years old who received the Ad26.COV2.S COVID-19 vaccine or a placebo.

The rearrangement uses TRBV12-3 or TRBV12-4 and TRBJ2-5; the D gene is possibly TRBD1 (5 bases). V lost 6 bases and J 7 bases, leaving 15 bases between the germline ends. The CDR3 is 13 amino acids. In DNA form, the CDR3 reads TGTGCCAGCAGCCCCCAGGGCATGGTGACCCAGTACTTC. Translating gives CASSPQGMVTQYF.

The rearrangement links TRBV6-4 to TRBJ2-1; tentative D call: TRBD1 (7 bases). Trimming took off 0 bases at V and 10 bases at J, with 16 bases between the two ends. The CDR3 runs to 15 residues. Looked up from germline, CDR1 is MRHNA and CDR2 is SNTAGT. Written as DNA, the CDR3 is TGTGCCAGCAGTGACTCGGGGACAGCGGGCAGGGAGCAGTTCTTC. The encoded protein is CASSDSGTAGREQFF.

This clone has just one count. CDR3 in amino acids: CASSLGAYEQYF. The CDR3 DNA reads as TGTGCCAGCAGTCTGGGCGCCTACGAGCAGTACTTC. The rearrangement uses TRBV6-5 and TRBJ2-7; the D is unclear. The CDR3 is 12 residues long. The germline CDR1 and CDR2 sequences are MNHEY and SVGAGI. The V gene lost 5 bases and the J gene lost 2 bases, with 7 bases spanning the gap.

J is TRBJ1-2 and V is TRBV7-2; 9 nucleotides line up with TRBD1. J was trimmed by 8 bases and V by 5 bases; bases with no gene match: 12. The CDR3 length is 15 residues. Germline-derived CDR1 and CDR2 are SGHTA and FQGNSA. The CDR3 spells CASSIRTGALGGYTF. The CDR3 DNA reads as TGTGCCAGCAGCATAAGGACAGGGGCCCTCGGCGGCTACACCTTC. The whole variable domain, remainder taken from reference TRBV7-2 and TRBJ1-2, is GAGVSQSPSNKVTEKGKDVELRCDPISGHTALYWYRQSLGQGLEFLIYFQGNSAPDKSGLPSDRFSAERTGGSVSTLTIQRTQQEDSAVYLCASSIRTGALGGYTFGSGTRLTVV.

The rearrangement links TRBV9 to TRBJ2-1, with D hard to call. V was shortened by 0 bases and J by 5 bases, with 18 bases between the two germline ends. The CDR3 is 17 amino acids. Germline loops: CDR1 SGDLS, CDR2 YYNGEE. CDR3 in DNA: TGTGCCAGCAGCGTAGGAGCGATTCAAGTGCGACACAATGAGCAGTTCTTC. Translating it yields CASSVGAIQVRHNEQFF.

This chain connects TRBV18 to TRBJ2-7; possibly TRBD2 for D (6 bases). V was clipped by 3 bases and J by 1 base, with 10 bases between them. The CDR3 has 14 amino acids. Germline CDR1 and CDR2: KGHSH and LQKENI. The CDR3 nucleotides are TGTGCCAGCTCACCGACCGGGACTTCCTACGAGCAGTACTTC. Protein sequence: CASSPTGTSYEQYF.

V gene TRBV6-5 combines with J gene TRBJ1-2; D remains unclear. Trimming left V 6 bases short and J 3 bases short, with 11 bases between. The length of the CDR3 is 13 residues. From germline, CDR1 is MNHEY and CDR2 SVGAGI. CDR3 region: CASSLGRDYGYTF. The DNA for the CDR3 is TGTGCCAGCAGCCTAGGGAGGGACTATGGCTACACCTTC.

V and J are TRBV5-4 and TRBJ1-3, with D possibly TRBD1 on 6 matching bases. The CDR3 covers 15 residues. The germline CDR1 and CDR2 sequences are SGHNT and YYREEE (reference sequence). V shed 4 bases and J shed 0 bases, with 11 bases lying between them. CDR3 coding DNA: TGTGCCAGCAGCCTACAGGGCCCCTCTGGAAACACCATATATTTT. Amino acid sequence: CASSLQGPSGNTIYF.

The chain recombines TRBV24-1 with TRBJ1-1, with 7 bases aligning to TRBD1. This CDR3 has 15 amino acids. After removal of 0 bases from V and 5 bases from J, the junction contained 5 bases not matched to a gene. The germline V gene encodes CDR1 KGHDR and CDR2 SFDVKD. The CDR3 reads CATSDLLPGGTEAFF. The DNA of the CDR3 is TGTGCCACCAGTGATTTGCTCCCAGGGGGGACTGAAGCTTTCTTT.

The V call is TRBV5-1, the J call TRBJ2-1; D might be TRBD2 (6 bases). The CDR3 covers 15 residues. Between the trimmed V and J ends, which lost 0 bases and 6 bases, there was a span of 13 bases. The germline gives CDR1 SGHRS, CDR2 YFSETQ. The chain's CDR3 is CASSLALGGGNEQFF. The CDR3 bases are TGCGCCAGCAGCTTGGCACTGGGAGGAGGCAATGAGCAGTTCTTC.

The chain carries TRBV6-5 and TRBJ1-3; possible D gene TRBD1, 5 bases. This CDR3 comprises 15 residues. Trimming left V 4 bases short and J 0 bases short, with 10 bases between. Germline CDR1 reads MNHEY; CDR2 reads SVGAGI. This chain's CDR3 is CASSSAGLSGNTIYF. CDR3 nucleotide sequence: TGTGCCAGCAGTTCGGCAGGGCTCTCTGGAAACACCATATATTTT.

The V call is TRBV7-2, the J call TRBJ2-1; 12 bases line up with TRBD2. The trim removed 1 base at V and 6 bases at J, leaving 4 bases unmatched. Germline CDR1 SGHTA, CDR2 FQGNSA. There are 16 residues in the CDR3. CDR3 in amino acids: CASSLVGTSGFNEQFF. The CDR3 DNA sequence: TGTGCCAGCAGCTTAGTAGGGACTAGCGGGTTCAATGAGCAGTTCTTC.

V is TRBV29-1 and J is TRBJ2-7; TRBD1 agrees at 9 bases. The length of the CDR3 is 13 residues. V gave up 3 bases and J gave up 6 bases; unmatched junction bases: 6. From germline, CDR1 is SQVTM and CDR2 ANQGSEA. CDR3 sequence (DNA): TGCAGCGTTGAGGGGACAGGGCTCTCCGAGCAGTACTTC. Its protein product is CSVEGTGLSEQYF.

The chain joins TRBV27 to TRBJ1-4, with 9 bases lining up with TRBD1. The CDR3 spans 14 residues. Germline CDR1 reads MNHEY; CDR2 reads SMNVEV (reference sequence). Unmatched junction bases numbered 5, after V lost 5 bases and J lost 7 bases. In DNA form, the CDR3 reads TGTGCCAGCAGTCTCACAGGGGGCGGTGAAAAACTGTTTTTT. As protein: CASSLTGGGEKLFF.

The CDR3 spells CASSPRAGVNTGELFF. The CDR3, as DNA: TGTGCCAGCTCACCTCGTGCGGGAGTTAACACCGGGGAGCTGTTTTTT. The J gene is TRBJ2-2, the V gene TRBV18; 7 bases are a match to TRBD2. CDR3 size: 16 residues. The V gene end was trimmed by 3 bases and the J gene end by 2 bases; junction bases not matched to a gene: 6. CDR1 and CDR2 (germline): KGHSH, LQKENI.

The count of this clone is one. The chain uses TRBV5-4 and TRBJ2-3; D gene ambiguous. Germline V gene data show CDR1 as SGHNT and CDR2 as YYREEE (reference sequence). Trimming stripped 4 bases from V and 1 base from J, with 7 bases between. The CDR3 loop spans 13 amino acids. CDR3 protein: CASSPSGTDTQYF. CDR3 nucleotides: TGTGCCAGCAGCCCCTCAGGCACAGATACGCAGTATTTT.

J is TRBJ1-1 and V is TRBV2, with TRBD1 matching over 7 bases. The CDR3 is made up of 13 amino acids. Trimming cost V 9 bases and J 4 bases; bases outside gene matches: 8. Germline V gene sequence: CDR1 SNHLY, CDR2 FYNNEI. CDR3 nucleotide sequence: TGTGCCAGTACGACAGGGATGGTCACTGAAGCTTTCTTT. Its protein product is CASTTGMVTEAFF.

The chain combines TRBV7-2 with TRBJ2-2, with D uncertain. The germline V and J ends were trimmed by 8 bases and 3 bases, with 1 base remaining between them. Germline V gene lookup returns CDR1 SGHTA and CDR2 FQGNSA. The CDR3 consists of 10 residues. The CDR3 DNA sequence: TGTGCCAGCCACACCGGGGAGCTGTTTTTT. Its protein is CASHTGELFF.

This chain links TRBV5-1 with TRBJ1-6, with 9 nucleotides matching TRBD1. The CDR3 covers 14 residues. With V trimmed by 4 bases and J by 7 bases, 3 bases remained unmatched. Germline CDR1 reads SGHRS; CDR2 reads YFSETQ. The CDR3, as DNA: TGCGCCAGCAGCGTGGACAGGGGAAATTCACCCCTCCACTTT. Its protein is CASSVDRGNSPLHF.

The V call is TRBV9, the J call TRBJ1-1; TRBD1 matches at 9 bases. Germline CDR1 is SGDLS and CDR2 is YYNGEE. Unmatched junction bases numbered 10, after V lost 3 bases and J lost 10 bases. The CDR3 is 14 residues long. Written as DNA, the CDR3 is TGTGCCAGCAGCGCGATGATCGACAGGGGGGGAGCTTTCTTT. Residues: CASSAMIDRGGAFF.

This clone showed up just once. The rearrangement links TRBV29-1 to TRBJ2-1; possibly TRBD1 for D (6 bases). Trimming shortened V by 6 bases and J by 2 bases, and 14 bases separated the two germline ends. Germline CDR1 and CDR2: SQVTM and ANQGSEA. The CDR3 sequence is 14 residues long. This CDR3 reads CSVVRDTAYNEQFF. The CDR3 bases are TGCAGCGTCGTCCGGGACACCGCCTACAATGAGCAGTTCTTC.

CDR3 amino acids: CASSSFATNEKLFF. In nucleotides, the CDR3 is TGCGCCAGCAGCTCCTTTGCAACTAATGAAAAACTGTTTTTT. This chain connects TRBV5-1 to TRBJ1-4; D is uncertain. Trimming shortened V by 3 bases and J by 0 bases, and 6 bases separated the two germline ends. The CDR3 is 14 amino acids. From germline, CDR1 is SGHRS and CDR2 YFSETQ.

The chain's CDR3 is CAWSVTGETQYF. CDR3 nucleotide sequence: TGTGCCTGGAGTGTAACAGGGGAGACCCAGTACTTC. The V and J genes are TRBV30 and TRBJ2-5; D is perhaps TRBD1 (6 bases). V lost 0 bases and J lost 5, with 7 bases in between. This CDR3 spans 12 amino acids. The germline gives CDR1 GTSNPN, CDR2 SVGIG (reference sequence). The entire variable domain, with the rest obtained from reference TRBV30 and TRBJ2-5, is as follows: SQTIHQWPATLVQPVGSPLSLECTVEGTSNPNLYWYRQAAGRGLQLLFYSVGIGQISSEVPQNLSASRPQDRQFILSSKKLLLSDSGFYLCAWSVTGETQYFGPGTRLLVL.

A remark on this clone: The same CDR3 arises from other DNA sequences in this sample as well. The genes are TRBV18 and TRBJ1-5; D remains ambiguous. The germline V gene encodes CDR1 KGHSH and CDR2 LQKENI. CDR3 length: 12 amino acids. Trimming removed 2 bases at V and 5 bases at J, with 4 bases between. The CDR3, as DNA: TGTGCCAGCTCACCAGGAGATCAGCCCCAGCATTTT. Residues: CASSPGDQPQHF.

This chain links TRBV19 with TRBJ1-3, with unresolved D. The germline CDR1 and CDR2 sequences are LNHDA and SQIVND (reference sequence). Trimming took 4 bases from V and 4 from J, leaving 2 bases between them. The CDR3 is made up of 11 amino acids. Here the CDR3 DNA reads TGTGCCAGTAGTAACGGAAACACCATATATTTT. Translation: CASSNGNTIYF.

This chain joins TRBV7-2 and TRBJ2-1; tentatively, D is TRBD1 (5 bases). V lost 1 base to trimming and J lost 8 bases, with 12 bases between them. Germline V lookup: CDR1 SGHTA, CDR2 FQGNSA. The CDR3 totals 14 residues. CDR3 coding DNA: TGTGCCAGCAGCTTAGTGGCAGGGTCTGATGAGCAGTTCTTC. This gives the protein CASSLVAGSDEQFF.

The rearrangement joins TRBV19 to TRBJ1-6, with a possible D match to TRBD1 (6 bases). This CDR3 has 14 residues. CDR1 and CDR2 from the germline V gene are LNHDA and SQIVND (reference sequence). The V end was cut by 3 bases, the J end by 7 bases, with 10 bases between. The CDR3 DNA reads TGTGCCAGTAGTATTCTAACAGGGAATTCACCCCTCCACTTT. It codes for CASSILTGNSPLHF.

The rearrangement joins TRBV4-2 to TRBJ2-1; no clear D gene. Trimming took 1 base from V and 5 from J, leaving 9 bases between them. The CDR3 sequence is 14 residues long. Germline loops: CDR1 LGHNA, CDR2 YNFKEQ. The DNA for the CDR3 is TGTGCCAGCAGCCAAGCCTCCGCGAACAATGAGCAGTTCTTC. Translated: CASSQASANNEQFF.

The chain has TRBV6-5 and TRBJ1-4; weak D call: TRBD1 (5 bases). The ends were cut back, 6 bases at V and 5 bases at J, with 16 bases in the middle. This CDR3 region has 15 residues. The V gene's germline CDR1 is MNHEY and CDR2 SVGAGI. CDR3 amino acids: CASRPQGGSNEKLFF. The CDR3 nucleotides are TGTGCCAGCAGGCCTCAGGGTGGGTCCAATGAAAAACTGTTTTTT.

The chain has TRBV3-1 (or the pseudogene TRBV3-2) and TRBJ2-7; D call uncertain. Trimming removed 4 bases from V and 6 bases from J, with 13 bases in between. Germline V lookup: CDR1 LGHDT, CDR2 YNNKEL (reference sequence). The CDR3 has 13 residues. The CDR3 DNA is TGTGCCAGCAGCCGTCTAAGTTCGGGCGAGCAGTACTTC. This translates into CASSRLSSGEQYF.